The clone carrying this T cell receptor beta chain was observed a few times. This CDR3 has 15 residues. Germline V gene data show CDR1 as SNHLY and CDR2 as FYNNEI. V lost 7 bases and J 4 bases, leaving 20 bases between the germline ends. The record originates from a study of blood T cells in healthy people across ages. A second PCR of roughly 7 to 11 cycles used a sample-barcoded 5' primer and a J-beta primer mix. TCRdb reanalysed the 5' RACE reads using MiXCR and keeps one entry per CDR3 protein. The sample lists 800,000 to 1,300,000 distinct CDR3 sequences, roughly a quarter occurring once. This same sample was also taken into another study, of T cells of mothers and their children.

This TCR was recovered from a girl aged 2-10 years in good health. Sequencing was performed on blood. The rearrangement uses TRBV2 and TRBJ2-7; D not certain. CDR3 nucleotide sequence: TGTGCCAGCACCCTTGGTATACCCCCTGGGTACGAGCAGTACTTC. It encodes CASTLGIPPGYEQYF.